The 18 T cell receptor beta chains presented below share a single source sample, sequenced in a study of sequential checkpoint blockade in melanoma. Treatment given: randomized to nivolumab then ipilimumab (arm A) or the reverse (arm B). Assay: immunoSEQ multiplex PCR; the TCRdb copy retains only in-frame clones and omits some. This sample has 15,000 to 20,000 clones, with 72% found just once. The sample in question was CD8+ T cells sorted from blood (inferred from file names), obtained from a patient given nivolumab and ipilimumab in sequence. All receptors derive from a human donor with melanoma.

As regards this clone: This sequence is one base from a far larger clone and is likely a read error. Within the sample, other DNA sequences also encode this same CDR3. V and J are TRBV18 and TRBJ1-1, with TRBD1 matching 7 bases. Looked up from germline, CDR1 is KGHSH and CDR2 is LQKENI. V lost 2 bases and J lost 1; bases outside the gene matches: 16. The CDR3 runs 19 residues. The CDR3 here is CASSPGHRGTVIENTEAFF. CDR3 DNA: TGTGCCAGCTCACCAGGCCACAGGGGTACAGTTATCGAGAACACTGAAGCTTTCTTT.

The rearrangement joins TRBV9 to TRBJ2-3, with 9 bases identical to TRBD1. Losses at the gene ends were 9 bases for V and 2 bases for J; bases not matched to a gene: 13. CDR1 is SGDLS and CDR2 is YYNGEE in the germline V gene. The CDR3 spans 16 residues. DNA for the CDR3: TGTGCCACGGGACAGGGCACTTCAAGGTCCACAGATACGCAGTATTTT. It encodes CATGQGTSRSTDTQYF.

The chain carries TRBV7-2 and TRBJ1-6, with TRBD1 matching over 9 bases. Germline loops: CDR1 SGHTA, CDR2 FQGNSA. V was clipped by 6 bases and J by 8 bases; unmatched bases: 5. The CDR3 totals 14 residues. The CDR3: CASSQDRGDSPLHF. The DNA for the CDR3 is TGTGCCAGCAGTCAGGACAGGGGTGATTCACCCCTCCACTTT.

This clone was picked up a small number of times. The rearrangement uses TRBV5-4 and TRBJ2-2; 8 bases are a match to TRBD2. The length of the CDR3 is 18 residues. V was clipped by 2 bases and J by 5 bases; unmatched bases: 14. Germline values: CDR1 SGHNT, CDR2 YYREEE (reference sequence). The CDR3: CASSFPDTGTRGTGELFF. The DNA of the CDR3 is TGTGCCAGCAGCTTTCCTGACACCGGGACTAGGGGGACCGGGGAGCTGTTTTTT.

The V and J genes are TRBV2 and TRBJ2-1; 7 nucleotides agree with TRBD1. The trim removed 8 bases at V and 0 bases at J, leaving 7 bases unmatched. Per the germline V gene, CDR1 is SNHLY and CDR2 is FYNNEI. CDR3 size: 15 residues. The CDR3 loop reads CASGMTGSSYNEQFF. The CDR3 DNA follows: TGTGCCAGCGGCATGACAGGGAGCTCCTACAATGAGCAGTTCTTC.

The V and J genes are TRBV11-2 and TRBJ1-2; weak D call: TRBD1 (5 bases). CDR3 length: 13 amino acids. Per the germline V gene, CDR1 is SGHAT and CDR2 is FQNNGV. V gave up 0 bases and J gave up 5 bases, with 7 bases separating them. CDR3 region: CASSLDRAYGYTF. The CDR3 nucleotides read TGTGCCAGCAGCTTAGACAGGGCGTATGGCTACACCTTC.

The genes are TRBV7-9 and TRBJ1-1; D possibly corresponds to TRBD1 (5 bases). V gave up 1 base and J gave up 3 bases, with 18 bases separating them. Germline assignment: CDR1 SEHNR and CDR2 FQNEAQ (reference sequence). The CDR3 totals 17 residues. CDR3 in DNA: TGTGCCAGCAGCTTAGTACTCCGGGCGGGGGGTCACACTGAAGCTTTCTTT. Translated: CASSLVLRAGGHTEAFF.

This chain uses TRBV2 with TRBJ2-7; 11 nucleotides match TRBD1. The germline CDR1 and CDR2 sequences are SNHLY and FYNNEI. Trimming cost V 8 bases and J 4 bases; bases outside gene matches: 4. The CDR3 runs 13 residues. CDR3 DNA: TGTGCCAGCCTCGGACAGGGGGCGTACGAGCAGTACTTC. Protein sequence: CASLGQGAYEQYF.

V gene TRBV11-2 combines with J gene TRBJ2-7, with TRBD1 matching over 11 bases. The junction had 0 bases not matched to a gene; V was cut back by 3 bases and J by 2 bases. This CDR3 contains 14 residues. Germline CDR1 is SGHAT and CDR2 is FQNNGV. Here the CDR3 reads CASSLGQGAYEQYF. The CDR3 nucleotides read TGTGCCAGCAGCTTGGGACAGGGGGCCTACGAGCAGTACTTC.

The rearrangement uses TRBV5-8 and TRBJ1-5; D is perhaps TRBD1 (5 bases). V dropped 4 bases and J dropped 6 bases, with 14 bases sitting between them. The CDR3 is made up of 14 amino acids. Germline V gene sequence: CDR1 SGHTS, CDR2 YDEGEE. Here the CDR3 reads CASSQVGGVQPQHF. In nucleotides, the CDR3 is TGTGCCAGCAGCCAAGTGGGGGGTGTTCAGCCCCAGCATTTT.

This chain links TRBV5-1 with TRBJ2-7; 9 bases are shared with TRBD1. J was trimmed by 7 bases and V by 4 bases; bases with no gene match: 9. The CDR3 runs 14 residues. Germline-derived CDR1 and CDR2 are SGHRS and YFSETQ. The CDR3 nucleotides read TGCGCCAGCAGCAACCGGGACAGGGATCGGGAGCAGTACTTC. Residues: CASSNRDRDREQYF.

This rearrangement joins TRBV5-6 to TRBJ1-1; weak D call: TRBD1 (5 bases). This CDR3 is 14 amino acids long. V dropped 2 bases and J dropped 1 base, with 9 bases sitting between them. The germline gives CDR1 SGHDT, CDR2 YYEEEE. This chain's CDR3 is CASSFQGPNTEAFF. Here the CDR3 DNA reads TGTGCCAGCAGCTTTCAGGGCCCGAACACTGAAGCTTTCTTT.

The V and J genes are TRBV6-5 and TRBJ1-1; 10 positions match TRBD1. This CDR3 spans 14 amino acids. CDR1 and CDR2 from the germline V gene are MNHEY and SVGAGI. Unmatched junction bases numbered 10, after V lost 9 bases and J lost 6 bases. CDR3 bases: TGTGCCAGGGAGGGGGACAGGGGATGGGCTGAAGCTTTCTTT. Its translation is CAREGDRGWAEAFF.

The CDR3 coding sequence is TGTGCCAGCAAGGGAGGGACCCTCGGCTATGGCTACACCTTC. Translating gives CASKGGTLGYGYTF. This chain connects TRBV2 to TRBJ1-2; maybe TRBD1 (5 bases). This CDR3 has 14 residues. Trimming stripped 7 bases from V and 4 bases from J, with 16 bases between. Germline V lookup: CDR1 SNHLY, CDR2 FYNNEI.

The V and J genes are TRBV7-9 and TRBJ1-2, with TRBD1 identical over 10 bases. CDR1 is SEHNR and CDR2 is FQNEAQ in the germline V gene (reference sequence). This CDR3 is 14 amino acids long. The V gene end was trimmed by 3 bases and the J gene end by 7 bases; junction bases not matched to a gene: 5. CDR3 loop: CASSFGTGEIGYTF. The CDR3 DNA is TGTGCCAGCAGCTTCGGGACAGGGGAGATTGGCTACACCTTC.

This clone has more than one count but fewer than ten. V and J are TRBV7-9 and TRBJ2-2; a possible D gene is TRBD1 (5 bases). Between the trimmed V and J ends, which lost 5 bases and 7 bases, there was a span of 11 bases. CDR3 size: 13 residues. CDR1 is SEHNR and CDR2 is FQNEAQ in the germline V gene (reference sequence). In DNA form, the CDR3 reads TGTGCCAGCAGCCCAGGGTTTATCGGGGAGCTGTTTTTT. Its translation: CASSPGFIGELFF.

The V gene is TRBV10-3, the J gene TRBJ1-2; no definite D call. Germline CDR1 reads ENHRY; CDR2 reads SYGVKD. V lost 9 bases to trimming and J lost 2 bases, with 10 bases between them. This CDR3 comprises 12 residues. The CDR3, as DNA: TGTGCCATTCTATCACTAAACTATGGCTACACCTTC. It translates to CAILSLNYGYTF.

This chain uses TRBV5-6 with TRBJ1-2, with 8 nucleotides matching TRBD1. Germline loops: CDR1 SGHDT, CDR2 YYEEEE. The CDR3 length is 14 residues. Germline trimming cut 3 bases from V and 5 bases from J; bases unmatched to any gene: 6. The CDR3 nucleotides read TGTGCCAGCAGCTGGACAGGGATCCTTTATGGCTACACCTTC. It is translated as CASSWTGILYGYTF.